The clone carrying this TCR beta chain was recorded at least ten times. Antigen: not known. Regarding time point: longitudinal time-point 1 (baseline). The germline gives CDR1 SGHRS, CDR2 YFSETQ. Germline trimming cut 4 bases from V and 6 bases from J; bases unmatched to any gene: 6. The CDR3 runs 13 residues. The entry originates in a study of neurological immune-mediated disorders. TCRdb re-called the 5' RACE reads with MiXCR, one entry per CDR3 protein. The table lists 67,000 or so distinct CDR3 sequences, roughly an eighth of them singletons. Whole-study findings and limits: The study found no CDR3 amino acid sequences shared by expanded clones across subjects, suggesting private repertoires in all groups.

Material for sequencing was PBMCs. The clonotype originates from a female donor with HTLV-1-associated myelopathy (HAM/TSP). The chain carries TRBV5-1 and TRBJ2-7; TRBD1 aligns across 8 bases. DNA of the CDR3: TGCGCCAGCAGCCCCGGACAGGGCGGCGAGCAGTACTTC. This codes for CASSPGQGGEQYF.